A single sample gave rise to the 28 T cell receptor beta chains below, sequenced in a study of response to subunit inactivated influenza vaccine. One entry per CDR3 protein results from TCRdb running MiXCR on the RT-PCR reads. The sample lists about 480,000 distinct CDR3 sequences, 10% to 15% seen once, with around 13% in the top ten. This specimen consisted of PBMCs from blood, obtained more than 35 days after vaccination. These TCRs come from a man aged 50 to 60 who received an inactivated influenza vaccine.

This clonotype turned up a few times. V gene TRBV6-5 combines with J gene TRBJ2-7, with unresolved D. Germline CDR1 and CDR2: MNHEY and SVGAGI. The V and J ends lost 0 bases and 2 bases respectively, with 20 bases between them. This CDR3 region has 18 residues. This chain's CDR3 is CASSYSFISASRTYEQYF. CDR3 DNA sequence: TGTGCCAGCAGTTACTCGTTCATCTCCGCCAGCAGAACCTACGAGCAGTACTTC.

This clonotype was counted many times. The rearrangement links TRBV27 to TRBJ1-5; D is unresolved. This CDR3 has 14 amino acids. The V and J ends lost 2 bases and 3 bases respectively, with 8 bases between them. CDR1 and CDR2 (germline): MNHEY, SMNVEV (reference sequence). The CDR3: CASSLVGSNQPQHF. CDR3 in DNA: TGTGCCAGCAGTTTAGTGGGTTCCAATCAGCCCCAGCATTTT.

This clonotype was found a few times. The chain is built from TRBV6-5 and TRBJ2-1; no clear D. V was shortened by 2 bases and J by 13 bases, with 15 bases between the two germline ends. Looked up from germline, CDR1 is MNHEY and CDR2 is SVGAGI. The CDR3 is 13 residues long. The CDR3: CASSYPDARLQFF. CDR3 DNA: TGTGCCAGCAGTTACCCCGATGCGAGACTCCAGTTCTTC.

This clonotype was counted between two and nine times. The chain joins TRBV24-1 to TRBJ2-1; D not certain. CDR1 is KGHDR and CDR2 is SFDVKD in the germline V gene. Trimming shortened V by 6 bases and J by 3 bases, and 8 bases separated the two germline ends. This CDR3 is built from 13 residues. CDR3 coding DNA: TGTGCCACCAGTAGGCCAGGCTACAATGAGCAGTTCTTC. Amino acid sequence: CATSRPGYNEQFF.

In this sample, this clonotype turned up a few times. The chain links TRBV9 to TRBJ2-3; D may correspond to TRBD1 or TRBD2 (5 bases each). The CDR3 length is 15 residues. Germline values: CDR1 SGDLS, CDR2 YYNGEE. The ends were cut back, 0 bases at V and 1 base at J, with 9 bases in the middle. The CDR3 bases are TGTGCCAGCAGCGTAGCTCGGGGCGGCACAGATACGCAGTATTTT. Protein: CASSVARGGTDTQYF.

The J gene is TRBJ1-2, the V gene TRBV30; D ambiguous. Per germline, CDR1 GTSNPN and CDR2 SVGIG (reference sequence). The CDR3 is 12 amino acids. Trimming stripped 5 bases from V and 8 bases from J, with 15 bases between. The CDR3 loop is CAWSPLSRGYTF. In nucleotides, the CDR3 is TGTGCCTGGTCTCCTCTCTCGCGGGGCTACACCTTC.

This rearrangement joins TRBV6-2 or TRBV6-3 to TRBJ2-7; D might be TRBD2 (5 bases). The germline gives CDR1 MNHEY, CDR2 SVGEGT. Trimming stripped 7 bases from V and 0 bases from J, with 13 bases between. The CDR3 length is 14 residues. The CDR3 sequence is CASNRRGSSYEQYF. CDR3 bases: TGTGCCAGCAACCGCCGTGGGAGCTCCTACGAGCAGTACTTC.

The chain combines TRBV25-1 with TRBJ2-7, with TRBD2 matching 11 bases. V lost 3 bases to trimming and J lost 2 bases; unmatched junction nucleotides: 3. CDR1 and CDR2 (germline): MGHDK, SYGVNS. The CDR3 sequence is 15 residues long. The CDR3 reads CASSDSSGRTYEQYF. CDR3 DNA sequence: TGTGCCAGCAGTGACTCTAGCGGGAGGACCTACGAGCAGTACTTC.

This clonotype was seen a handful of times. The V and J genes are TRBV12-3 or TRBV12-4 and TRBJ1-6, with D perhaps TRBD1 (5 bases). Trimming stripped 2 bases from V and 12 bases from J, with 11 bases between. CDR3 length: 13 amino acids. The CDR3 here is CASSLRRGEPLHF. CDR3 sequence (DNA): TGTGCCAGCAGTTTAAGGAGAGGGGAACCCCTCCACTTT.

This clonotype has only a few counts. The chain has TRBV7-2 and TRBJ1-1; D not certain. In germline, CDR1 is SGHTA, CDR2 FQGNSA. Trimming cost V 2 bases and J 6 bases, with 7 bases left between them. This CDR3 has 12 amino acids. CDR3: CASSLMGSEAFF. Written as DNA, the CDR3 is TGTGCCAGCAGCTTAATGGGGTCTGAAGCTTTCTTT.

This chain uses TRBV5-5 with TRBJ2-5; the D is unclear. The V gene's germline CDR1 is SGHKS and CDR2 YYEKEE (reference sequence). The CDR3 contains 14 residues. Between the trimmed V and J ends, which lost 4 bases and 5 bases, there was a span of 15 bases. CDR3 amino acids: CASSPRWKGETQYF. The CDR3 nucleotides read TGTGCCAGCAGCCCCCGGTGGAAAGGGGAGACCCAGTACTTC.

At least ten counts were recorded for this clonotype. The CDR3 protein is CASSLGALGYGGELFF. DNA of the CDR3: TGTGCCAGCAGTTTGGGGGCCTTGGGTTACGGCGGGGAGCTGTTTTTT. V usage is TRBV12-3 or TRBV12-4 and J usage is TRBJ2-2; TRBD1 might be the D (6 bases). V was clipped by 3 bases and J by 7 bases, with 18 bases between them. This CDR3 spans 16 amino acids.

This clonotype showed up just a few times. This chain connects TRBV9 to TRBJ2-1; TRBD1 aligns across 7 bases. The CDR3 has 12 residues. CDR1 SGDLS and CDR2 YYNGEE come from the germline V gene. J lost 13 bases, V lost 4 bases, and 8 bases had no gene match. The CDR3 here is CASSPGTGEQFF. Written as DNA, the CDR3 is TGTGCCAGCAGCCCTGGAACAGGGGAACAGTTCTTC. Variable domain in full (rest from reference TRBV9 and TRBJ2-1): DSGVTQTPKHLITATGQRVTLRCSPRSGDLSVYWYQQSLDQGLQFLIQYYNGEERAKGNILERFSAQQFPDLHSELNLSSLELGDSALYFCASSPGTGEQFFGPGTRLTVL.

This clonotype was detected ten times or more. This chain joins TRBV10-3 and TRBJ2-5, with D tentatively TRBD2 (6 bases). V was shortened by 3 bases and J by 1 base, with 15 bases between the two germline ends. The CDR3 extends over 16 amino acids. Germline CDR1 is ENHRY and CDR2 is SYGVKD. Here the CDR3 reads CAISDPGGGSQETQYF. The CDR3 nucleotides are TGTGCCATCAGTGACCCCGGGGGTGGGAGCCAAGAGACCCAGTACTTC.

This clonotype was detected only once. The chain joins TRBV4-1 to TRBJ2-7; 9 bases agree with TRBD2. V lost 3 bases, J lost 4 bases, and 7 bases stayed unmatched. Per germline, CDR1 MGHRA and CDR2 YSYEKL. CDR3 length equals 15 residues. DNA of the CDR3: TGCGCCAGCAGCCAGCAAGCGGGAGGTGGGTACGAGCAGTACTTC. This translates into CASSQQAGGGYEQYF.

This clonotype was seen a handful of times. This rearrangement joins TRBV4-2 to TRBJ2-3, with D maybe TRBD2 (5 bases). The germline V and J ends were trimmed by 10 bases and 6 bases, with 14 bases remaining between them. The CDR3 is made up of 12 amino acids. The V gene's germline CDR1 is LGHNA and CDR2 YNFKEQ. The CDR3, as DNA: TGTGCCATGGGCCCCGGGGTGGATACGCAGTATTTT. Its protein is CAMGPGVDTQYF.

This clonotype was recorded a few times. J is TRBJ2-4 and V is TRBV12-3 or TRBV12-4; D remains unclear. Trimming removed 7 bases from V and 4 bases from J, with 14 bases in between. The CDR3 has 14 residues. This CDR3 reads CASTLGSVKNIQYF. The CDR3 region has the DNA TGTGCCAGCACCCTCGGTTCAGTTAAAAACATTCAGTACTTC.

This clonotype has a handful of counts. The chain couples TRBV7-2 to TRBJ2-1, with 11 bases fitting TRBD2. Germline V gives CDR1 SGHTA, CDR2 FQGNSA. V lost 5 bases to trimming and J lost 12 bases; unmatched junction nucleotides: 6. The CDR3 covers 13 residues. The CDR3 DNA follows: TGTGCCAGCAGCCCCCGGACTAGCGGGCTGCAGTTCTTC. Its protein product is CASSPRTSGLQFF.

Ten or more counts support this clonotype. The chain carries TRBV6-5 and TRBJ2-7; a weak D match, TRBD1 (5 bases). The CDR3 spans 14 residues. V lost 2 bases and J 5 bases, leaving 13 bases between the germline ends. Germline lookup yields CDR1 MNHEY and CDR2 SVGAGI. The CDR3 DNA reads as TGTGCCAGCAGTTACAACAGGTTCTGGGACGAGCAGTACTTC. Translating gives CASSYNRFWDEQYF.

The table lists this clonotype with many counts. The rearrangement links TRBV7-9 to TRBJ1-3; a weak D match, TRBD1 (6 bases). This CDR3 contains 15 residues. Looked up from germline, CDR1 is SEHNR and CDR2 is FQNEAQ (reference sequence). V was pared by 4 bases and J by 2 bases, with 12 bases between. CDR3 in amino acids: CASSYYRETGNTIYF. The CDR3 DNA sequence: TGTGCCAGCAGCTACTACAGGGAAACTGGAAACACCATATATTTT.

The V gene is TRBV24-1, the J gene TRBJ2-2; 9 positions agree with TRBD1. The V gene end was trimmed by 2 bases and the J gene end by 4 bases; junction bases not matched to a gene: 4. Germline CDR1 and CDR2: KGHDR and SFDVKD. The CDR3 has 16 amino acids. The CDR3 here is CATSDWGQGVTGELFF. CDR3 DNA sequence: TGTGCCACCAGTGATTGGGGACAGGGAGTCACCGGGGAGCTGTTTTTT.

The CDR3 spells CATSDQQGMDTQYF. CDR3 sequence (DNA): TGTGCCACCAGTGATCAACAGGGGATGGATACGCAGTATTTT. The V gene is TRBV24-1, the J gene TRBJ2-3; 7 nucleotides match TRBD1. The germline V gene encodes CDR1 KGHDR and CDR2 SFDVKD. There are 14 residues in the CDR3. V shed 3 bases and J 6 bases; nucleotides not matched to a gene: 5.

The sample holds a few counts of this clonotype. CDR3: CASSPDSSSYEQYF. The CDR3, as DNA: TGTGCCAGCAGTCCTGACAGTTCCTCCTACGAGCAGTACTTC. The chain uses TRBV3-1 and TRBJ2-7; maybe TRBD1 (5 bases). Germline V lookup: CDR1 LGHDT, CDR2 YNNKEL (reference sequence). The CDR3 consists of 14 residues. Trimming took 6 bases from V and 0 from J, leaving 12 bases between them.

There are many counts of this clonotype. The gene calls are TRBV12-3 or TRBV12-4 and TRBJ2-1, with 12 bases lining up with TRBD2. V lost 5 bases to trimming and J lost 8 bases; unmatched junction nucleotides: 7. CDR3 length: 15 residues. In DNA form, the CDR3 reads TGTGCCAGCAGTCCACCGGGACTAGCGGGCCATGAGCAGTTCTTC. The encoded protein is CASSPPGLAGHEQFF.

Only a few counts were recorded for this clonotype. This chain links TRBV7-2 with TRBJ2-1; 8 bases match TRBD2. Unmatched junction bases numbered 14, after V lost 10 bases and J lost 6 bases. The germline CDR1 and CDR2 sequences are SGHTA and FQGNSA. There are 15 residues in the CDR3. The CDR3: CATQLWIAGTNEQFF. As DNA, the CDR3 is TGTGCCACCCAGCTGTGGATAGCGGGGACCAATGAGCAGTTCTTC. Together with reference TRBV7-2 and TRBJ2-1, the CDR3 gives the full variable domain: GAGVSQSPSNKVTEKGKDVELRCDPISGHTALYWYRQSLGQGLEFLIYFQGNSAPDKSGLPSDRFSAERTGGSVSTLTIQRTQQEDSAVYLCATQLWIAGTNEQFFGPGTRLTVL.

This clonotype was recorded at least ten times. This chain connects TRBV12-3 or TRBV12-4 to TRBJ2-1; 11 bases match TRBD2. J lost 4 bases, V lost 6 bases, and 8 bases had no gene match. The CDR3 runs 16 residues. CDR3 protein: CASSLPGTSGYNEQFF. The CDR3 DNA is TGTGCCAGCAGCTTACCCGGGACTAGCGGATACAATGAGCAGTTCTTC.

There are many counts of this clonotype. This chain uses TRBV7-3 with TRBJ2-5, with a possible D match to TRBD2 (5 bases). Per germline, CDR1 SGHTA and CDR2 FQGTGA. V was trimmed by 6 bases and J by 5 bases, leaving 19 bases between them. This CDR3 has 15 amino acids. Written as DNA, the CDR3 is TGTGCCAGCAGTATCGCCTCCGGGGAGATTGAGACCCAGTACTTC. It specifies CASSIASGEIETQYF.

The V gene is TRBV20-1, the J gene TRBJ2-3; 10 nucleotides agree with TRBD2. Germline trimming cut 1 base from V and 2 bases from J; bases unmatched to any gene: 6. Germline V lookup: CDR1 DFQATT, CDR2 SNEGSKA (reference sequence). The CDR3 runs to 16 residues. In DNA, the CDR3 is TGCAGTGCTAGAGGACTAAGCGGGAGGGCCACAGATACGCAGTATTTT. This encodes CSARGLSGRATDTQYF.